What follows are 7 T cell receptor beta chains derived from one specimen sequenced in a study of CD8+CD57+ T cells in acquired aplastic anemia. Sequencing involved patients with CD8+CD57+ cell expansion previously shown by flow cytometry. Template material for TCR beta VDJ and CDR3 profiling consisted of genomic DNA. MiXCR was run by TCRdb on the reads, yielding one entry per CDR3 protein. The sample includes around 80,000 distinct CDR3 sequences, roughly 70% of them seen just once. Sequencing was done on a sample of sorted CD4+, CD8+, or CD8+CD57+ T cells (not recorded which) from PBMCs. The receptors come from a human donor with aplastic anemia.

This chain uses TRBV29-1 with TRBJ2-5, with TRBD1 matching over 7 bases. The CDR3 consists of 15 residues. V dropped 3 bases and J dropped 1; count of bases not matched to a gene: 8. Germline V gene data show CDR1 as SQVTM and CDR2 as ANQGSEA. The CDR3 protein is CSVENPDRTQETQYF. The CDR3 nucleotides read TGCAGCGTTGAGAATCCGGACAGGACCCAAGAGACCCAGTACTTC.

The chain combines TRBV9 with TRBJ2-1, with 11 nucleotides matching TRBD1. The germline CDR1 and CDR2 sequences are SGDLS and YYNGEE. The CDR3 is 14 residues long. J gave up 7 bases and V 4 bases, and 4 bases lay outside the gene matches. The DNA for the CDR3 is TGTGCCAGCAGCCCGGGGACAGGGGGGAATGAGCAGTTCTTC. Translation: CASSPGTGGNEQFF.

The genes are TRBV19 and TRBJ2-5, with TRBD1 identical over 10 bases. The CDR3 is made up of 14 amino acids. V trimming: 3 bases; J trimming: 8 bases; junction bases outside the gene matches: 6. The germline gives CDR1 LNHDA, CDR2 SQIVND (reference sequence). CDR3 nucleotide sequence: TGTGCCAGTAGTATTTTAGGGGACAGGGGCACCCAGTACTTC. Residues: CASSILGDRGTQYF.

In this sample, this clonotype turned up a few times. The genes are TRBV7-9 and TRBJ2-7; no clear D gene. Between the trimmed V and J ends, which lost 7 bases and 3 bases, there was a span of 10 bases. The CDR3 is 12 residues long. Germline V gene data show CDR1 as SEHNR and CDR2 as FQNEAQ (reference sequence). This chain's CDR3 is CASTPVLYEQYF. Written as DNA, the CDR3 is TGTGCCAGCACCCCGGTCCTCTACGAGCAGTACTTC.

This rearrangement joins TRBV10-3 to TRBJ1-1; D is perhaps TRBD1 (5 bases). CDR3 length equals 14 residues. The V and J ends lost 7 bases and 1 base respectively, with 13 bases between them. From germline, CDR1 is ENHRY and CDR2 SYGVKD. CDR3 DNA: TGTGCCATCAATGACAGCCCCCCGAACACTGAAGCTTTCTTT. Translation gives CAINDSPPNTEAFF.

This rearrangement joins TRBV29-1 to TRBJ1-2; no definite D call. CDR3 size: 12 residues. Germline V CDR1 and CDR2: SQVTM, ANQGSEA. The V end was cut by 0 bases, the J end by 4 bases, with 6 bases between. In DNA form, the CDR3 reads TGCAGCGTTGAAGAAGGCAGCTATGGCTACACCTTC. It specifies CSVEEGSYGYTF.

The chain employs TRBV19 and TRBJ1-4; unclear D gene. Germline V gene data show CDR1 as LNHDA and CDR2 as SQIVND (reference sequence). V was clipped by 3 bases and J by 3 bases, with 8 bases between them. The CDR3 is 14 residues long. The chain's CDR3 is CASSIWGANEKLFF. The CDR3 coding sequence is TGTGCCAGTAGTATCTGGGGAGCTAATGAAAAACTGTTTTTT.